These 18 T cell receptor beta chains were sequenced from one sample in a study of cytomegalovirus exposure and HLA in healthy donors. Primers included in the PCR were 60 Vbeta and 13 Jbeta primers. Sequencing was performed with immunoSEQ multiplex PCR; in TCRdb, only in-frame clones are kept and a portion is missing. This table lists tens of thousands of clones. The sample consisted of PBMCs. Receptors originate from a male donor in good health and CMV-seronegative.

This chain connects TRBV19 to TRBJ2-1, with a weak D call TRBD1 (5 bases). Trimming took 5 bases from V and 5 from J, leaving 7 bases between them. The CDR3 is 12 amino acids. From germline, CDR1 is LNHDA and CDR2 SQIVND (reference sequence). CDR3 bases: TGTGCCAGTAGTCCCAGGGACAATGAGCAGTTCTTC. Encoded protein: CASSPRDNEQFF.

The chain couples TRBV5-8 to TRBJ1-2; 11 positions agree with TRBD1. V lost 3 bases to trimming and J lost 8 bases; unmatched junction nucleotides: 15. CDR3 size: 17 residues. Per germline, CDR1 SGHTS and CDR2 YDEGEE. CDR3 residues: CASSSERPGTGGIGYTF. CDR3 nucleotides: TGTGCCAGCAGCTCAGAACGTCCCGGGACAGGGGGAATAGGCTACACCTTC. The whole variable domain, filled in from reference TRBV5-8 and TRBJ1-2, reads EAGVTQSPTHLIKTRGQQATLRCSPISGHTSVYWYQQALGLGLQFLLWYDEGEERNRGNFPPRFSGRQFPNYSSELNVNALELEDSALYLCASSSERPGTGGIGYTFGSGTRLTVV.

The chain recombines TRBV30 with TRBJ1-2; D is unclear. The CDR3 extends over 14 amino acids. V was pared by 4 bases and J by 3 bases, with 15 bases between. The germline V gene has CDR1 GTSNPN and CDR2 SVGIG (reference sequence). The CDR3 sequence is CAWIPWQTDYGYTF. The CDR3 bases are TGTGCCTGGATCCCCTGGCAGACTGACTATGGCTACACCTTC.

This chain connects TRBV19 to TRBJ1-5, with TRBD1 matching 9 bases. Germline CDR1 is LNHDA and CDR2 is SQIVND (reference sequence). The junction had 12 bases not matched to a gene; V was cut back by 0 bases and J by 3 bases. The CDR3 spans 19 residues. The CDR3 DNA sequence: TGTGCCAGTAGTATAGATCAATCCCGGGACAGGGTTTACAATCAGCCCCAGCATTTT. It is translated as CASSIDQSRDRVYNQPQHF.

The genes are TRBV9 and TRBJ1-4; the D gene is possibly TRBD1 (6 bases). CDR3 size: 15 residues. Per the germline V gene, CDR1 is SGDLS and CDR2 is YYNGEE. Trimming removed 4 bases from V and 6 bases from J, with 16 bases in between. The CDR3 loop is CASSPIGQSHEKLFF. The CDR3 bases are TGTGCCAGCAGCCCAATCGGACAGTCCCATGAAAAACTGTTTTTT.

This CDR3 is CASSFGGTFYNEQFF. CDR3 in DNA: TGTGCCAGCAGTTTTGGGGGGACTTTTTACAATGAGCAGTTCTTC. V and J are TRBV6-5 and TRBJ2-1, with D possibly TRBD2 on 6 matching bases. V lost 4 bases and J lost 4, with 14 bases in between. The germline gives CDR1 MNHEY, CDR2 SVGAGI. The CDR3 length is 15 residues.

The V call is TRBV18, the J call TRBJ1-6, with D possibly matching TRBD1 (6 bases). In germline, CDR1 is KGHSH, CDR2 LQKENI. V lost 3 bases, J lost 8 bases, and 14 bases lay in between. CDR3 length: 15 residues. The CDR3 loop is CASSPRTVLDSPLHF. CDR3 coding DNA: TGTGCCAGCTCACCTAGGACAGTCCTCGATTCACCCCTCCACTTT.

The genes are TRBV6-5 and TRBJ1-1; TRBD1 might be the D (5 bases). The germline CDR1 and CDR2 sequences are MNHEY and SVGAGI. The CDR3 covers 11 residues. Trimming shortened V by 1 base and J by 10 bases, and 7 bases separated the two germline ends. The CDR3 coding sequence is TGTGCCAGCAGTTACTTGGGGGGAGCTTTCTTT. It yields the protein CASSYLGGAFF.

The rearrangement joins TRBV14 to TRBJ1-1; 10 bases line up with TRBD1. V lost 5 bases to trimming and J lost 7 bases; unmatched junction nucleotides: 4. The CDR3 has 13 residues. Looked up from germline, CDR1 is SGHDN and CDR2 is FVKESK. The CDR3 DNA follows: TGTGCCAGCAGCATGACAGGGGGCGGTGAAGCTTTCTTT. Amino acid sequence: CASSMTGGGEAFF.

The chain joins TRBV5-1 to TRBJ1-2; possible D gene TRBD1, 5 bases. Germline V gene sequence: CDR1 SGHRS, CDR2 YFSETQ. CDR3 length: 12 amino acids. V lost 4 bases, J lost 5 bases, and 9 bases lay in between. The CDR3 loop is CASSAQGYGYTF. CDR3 DNA sequence: TGCGCCAGCAGCGCGCAGGGTTATGGCTACACCTTC.

The rearrangement joins TRBV7-3 to TRBJ2-1; 14 nucleotides agree with TRBD2. Per the germline V gene, CDR1 is SGHTA and CDR2 is FQGTGA. The CDR3 length is 16 residues. The trim removed 9 bases at V and 5 bases at J, leaving 9 bases unmatched. CDR3 in amino acids: CASSPRTSGGHNEQFF. CDR3 nucleotide sequence: TGTGCCAGTAGCCCCCGGACTAGCGGGGGGCACAATGAGCAGTTCTTC.

The V and J genes are TRBV5-6 and TRBJ1-4; no clear D gene. Per germline, CDR1 SGHDT and CDR2 YYEEEE. This CDR3 has 15 residues. Trimming took off 4 bases at V and 8 bases at J, with 18 bases between the two ends. CDR3 region: CASSPSGSLAEKLFF. Here the CDR3 DNA reads TGTGCCAGCAGCCCGAGCGGGTCCTTAGCAGAAAAACTGTTTTTT.

The CDR3 sequence is CASSFGTGPYEQYF. As DNA, the CDR3 is TGTGCCAGCAGCTTCGGGACAGGACCATACGAGCAGTACTTC. V and J are TRBV11-2 and TRBJ2-5; 8 nucleotides align to TRBD1. Near its end, the DNA agrees better with TRBJ2-7, so the J call may be wrong. The CDR3 sequence is 14 residues long. Per the germline V gene, CDR1 is SGHAT and CDR2 is FQNNGV.

The chain employs TRBV19 and TRBJ1-5, with D unclear. The V gene's germline CDR1 is LNHDA and CDR2 SQIVND (reference sequence). Trimming cost V 0 bases and J 4 bases, with 10 bases left between them. This CDR3 spans 15 amino acids. The DNA of the CDR3 is TGTGCCAGTAGTATAGATCTGGAGAGGAATCAGCCCCAGCATTTT. Its protein product is CASSIDLERNQPQHF.

J is TRBJ1-2 and V is TRBV4-2; maybe TRBD1 (5 bases). Trimming pared 0 bases from V and 3 bases from J, leaving 8 bases between. Germline values: CDR1 LGHNA, CDR2 YNFKEQ. The CDR3 sequence is 14 residues long. DNA for the CDR3: TGTGCCAGCAGCCAAGACAGGGCAGACTATGGCTACACCTTC. Translating it yields CASSQDRADYGYTF.

J is TRBJ1-6 and V is TRBV6-5; D gene unclear. Germline values: CDR1 MNHEY, CDR2 SVGAGI. V lost 5 bases and J 6 bases, leaving 11 bases between the germline ends. The CDR3 loop spans 14 amino acids. The CDR3 sequence is CASSPSRGNSPLHF. In nucleotides, the CDR3 is TGTGCCAGCAGTCCGTCCAGAGGTAATTCACCCCTCCACTTT.

The rearrangement joins TRBV4-1 to TRBJ2-3, with 10 bases matching TRBD2. Germline trimming cut 1 base from V and 5 bases from J; bases unmatched to any gene: 6. Germline V gene sequence: CDR1 MGHRA, CDR2 YSYEKL. The CDR3 length is 16 residues. Here the CDR3 reads CASSQVERGGLDTQYF. The CDR3 DNA reads as TGCGCCAGCAGCCAAGTAGAGCGGGGGGGCCTAGATACGCAGTATTTT.

The CDR3 region is CASSQDLSGGSYEQYF. The CDR3 nucleotides are TGCGCCAGCAGCCAAGATCTCAGCGGGGGGTCCTACGAGCAGTACTTC. This rearrangement joins TRBV4-3 to TRBJ2-7; TRBD2 matches at 9 bases. The V gene's germline CDR1 is LGHNA and CDR2 YSLEER. The junction had 4 bases not matched to a gene; V was cut back by 0 bases and J by 1 base. The CDR3 contains 16 residues.